The 8 T cell receptor beta chains in this list originate from one sample, sequenced in a study of radiation and T cells in renal cell carcinoma. Described time point: blood 4 weeks post-SBRT, at nephrectomy. Treatment noted: 15 Gy SBRT to primary tumor, nephrectomy 4 weeks later. The assay was immunoSEQ multiplex PCR, and TCRdb's table has in-frame clones only and misses some. The sample lists fewer than 200,000 clones, 88% seen once, with 11% in the top ten. Sequenced here: blood, sampled from a patient whose treatment included radiotherapy and nephrectomy. These receptors came from a woman aged 45-60 years with renal cell carcinoma.

This clone appeared a few times. This chain links TRBV11-1 with TRBJ1-4; D remains unclear. The germline V and J ends were trimmed by 3 bases and 7 bases, with 12 bases remaining between them. Germline-derived CDR1 and CDR2 are SGHAT and FQDESV (reference sequence). The CDR3 extends over 14 amino acids. The CDR3 DNA follows: TGTGCCAGCAGCTTTTCCGGGGAACTTGAAAAACTGTTTTTT. Its protein product is CASSFSGELEKLFF.

The genes are TRBV29-1 and TRBJ2-7, with 9 nucleotides matching TRBD1. CDR1 and CDR2 (germline): SQVTM, ANQGSEA. With 6 bases clipped from V and 6 bases from J, the junction kept 9 bases outside the gene matches. The CDR3 spans 13 residues. CDR3 sequence reads: CSVRGQGLGEQYF. The DNA of the CDR3 is TGCAGCGTGCGGGGACAGGGACTTGGCGAGCAGTACTTC.

The chain employs TRBV29-1 and TRBJ2-5; 10 bases line up with TRBD2. The CDR3 sequence is 16 residues long. Losses at the gene ends were 6 bases for V and 2 bases for J; bases not matched to a gene: 12. CDR1 SQVTM and CDR2 ANQGSEA come from the germline V gene. The CDR3, as DNA: TGCAGCGTCCCTAGCGTGACTAGCGGGCTTCAAGAGACCCAGTACTTC. Residues: CSVPSVTSGLQETQYF.

This clone was seen more than once but under ten times. The chain employs TRBV7-2 and TRBJ1-2, with D tentatively TRBD1 (5 bases). The CDR3 length is 14 residues. The V and J ends lost 1 base and 9 bases respectively, with 15 bases between them. Germline assignment: CDR1 SGHTA and CDR2 FQGNSA. CDR3 loop: CASSLEARERSYTF. In nucleotides, the CDR3 is TGTGCCAGCAGCTTAGAGGCCAGGGAGAGGAGCTACACCTTC.

J is TRBJ1-2 and V is TRBV27, with D unclear. The CDR3 has 14 residues. CDR1 is MNHEY and CDR2 is SMNVEV in the germline V gene (reference sequence). V lost 3 bases to trimming and J lost 2 bases, with 10 bases between them. CDR3 in amino acids: CASSFSLLNYGYTF. DNA for the CDR3: TGTGCCAGCAGTTTTTCCCTTTTAAACTATGGCTACACCTTC.

The chain couples TRBV5-1 to TRBJ1-4; the D gene is possibly TRBD1 (5 bases). This CDR3 has 17 residues. From germline, CDR1 is SGHRS and CDR2 YFSETQ. Trimming shortened V by 0 bases and J by 5 bases, and 17 bases separated the two germline ends. CDR3 nucleotides: TGCGCCAGCAGCTTGGATGCACTGGACATGGACAATGAAAAACTGTTTTTT. Translated, it gives CASSLDALDMDNEKLFF.

The chain joins TRBV19 to TRBJ1-6; the match to TRBD1 covers 7 bases. V trimming: 5 bases; J trimming: 6 bases; junction bases outside the gene matches: 4. This CDR3 has 14 residues. The germline V gene encodes CDR1 LNHDA and CDR2 SQIVND (reference sequence). CDR3 sequence: CASSVQGINSPLHF. CDR3 nucleotides: TGTGCCAGTAGTGTACAGGGGATTAATTCACCCCTCCACTTT.

This chain joins TRBV4-2 and TRBJ2-3, with D perhaps being TRBD1 or TRBD2 (5 bases each). The CDR3 is 15 amino acids. Germline CDR1 LGHNA, CDR2 YNFKEQ. Trimming stripped 3 bases from V and 5 bases from J, with 15 bases between. The CDR3 region has the DNA TGTGCCAGCAGCCACCTGGACACGGCGGGAGATACGCAGTATTTT. This translates into CASSHLDTAGDTQYF.